The 30 T cell receptor beta chains in this list originate from one sample, sequenced in a study of cytomegalovirus exposure and HLA in healthy donors. Use of 60 Vbeta and 13 Jbeta primers characterized the PCR. Method: immunoSEQ multiplex PCR; TCRdb's copy keeps in-frame clones and lacks some. This sample has roughly 190,000 clones; 12% occur once, and the top ten carry approximately 8.4%. Sample: PBMCs. The receptors shown here come from a man aged 45-65 years in good health and CMV-seropositive.

CDR3 sequence: CASSQEGTEYNEQFF. The CDR3 DNA is TGCGCCAGCAGCCAAGAAGGGACAGAGTACAATGAGCAGTTCTTC. The rearrangement uses TRBV4-3 and TRBJ2-1, with 7 bases identical to TRBD1. The J segment lost 4 bases and the V segment lost 0 bases, leaving 3 bases of the junction unmatched. Germline V gene lookup returns CDR1 LGHNA and CDR2 YSLEER. The CDR3 extends over 15 amino acids.

V and J are TRBV5-1 and TRBJ2-5, with 8 bases identical to TRBD1. The germline V gene encodes CDR1 SGHRS and CDR2 YFSETQ. This CDR3 region has 13 residues. Germline trimming cut 4 bases from V and 3 bases from J; bases unmatched to any gene: 2. In DNA form, the CDR3 reads TGCGCCAGCAGCCAGGGGGCAAAAGAGACCCAGTACTTC. Translating gives CASSQGAKETQYF.

The rearrangement uses TRBV6-1 and TRBJ1-5, with a tentative D call TRBD1 (5 bases). This CDR3 has 16 residues. Trimming stripped 1 base from V and 5 bases from J, with 15 bases between. Germline CDR1 is MNHNS and CDR2 is SASEGT. CDR3 nucleotides: TGTGCCAGCAGTGAAGTCTTGGGGGGTACTTATCAGCCCCAGCATTTT. Protein sequence: CASSEVLGGTYQPQHF.

This clone was counted once. The chain couples TRBV5-5 to TRBJ2-3; TRBD1 aligns across 8 bases. The germline V gene has CDR1 SGHKS and CDR2 YYEKEE (reference sequence). V lost 4 bases and J lost 6; bases outside the gene matches: 10. CDR3 length equals 15 residues. This chain's CDR3 is CASSPGTGVSDTQYF. CDR3 in DNA: TGTGCCAGCAGCCCCGGGACAGGTGTGTCGGATACGCAGTATTTT.

This clone has more than one count but fewer than ten. The chain is built from TRBV11-2 and TRBJ1-1; 9 nucleotides line up with TRBD1. Trimming cost V 2 bases and J 5 bases; bases outside gene matches: 9. Germline V CDR1 and CDR2: SGHAT, FQNNGV. The CDR3 extends over 16 amino acids. The CDR3 loop reads CASSLRVTGGMTEAFF. CDR3 nucleotide sequence: TGTGCCAGCAGCTTAAGGGTGACAGGGGGAATGACTGAAGCTTTCTTT.

The genes are TRBV19 and TRBJ1-5, with TRBD1 matching over 9 bases. The V segment lost 1 base and the J segment 3 bases; nucleotides outside the gene matches: 1. Germline assignment: CDR1 LNHDA and CDR2 SQIVND (reference sequence). The CDR3 runs 15 residues. CDR3 nucleotides: TGTGCCAGTAGTATAGGGACAGGGGTCAATCAGCCCCAGCATTTT. Translated: CASSIGTGVNQPQHF.

This clone turned up a few times. The CDR3 DNA reads TGTGCCAGCAGCGCTCGATGGATGACAGGCCTTGGAGAGACCCAGTACTTC. Translation gives CASSARWMTGLGETQYF. This chain uses TRBV2 with TRBJ2-5, with D perhaps matching TRBD1 (6 bases). The CDR3 has 17 residues. V lost 6 bases, J lost 4 bases, and 24 bases lay in between. CDR1 is SNHLY, CDR2 FYNNEI, per germline.

The rearrangement links TRBV9 to TRBJ2-3; 9 bases line up with TRBD2. Looked up from germline, CDR1 is SGDLS and CDR2 is YYNGEE. CDR3 length equals 19 residues. Trimming cost V 0 bases and J 3 bases; bases outside gene matches: 14. CDR3 sequence reads: CASSVGGALRGGRTDTQYF. CDR3 sequence (DNA): TGTGCCAGCAGCGTAGGGGGCGCCTTGCGGGGGGGCCGGACAGATACGCAGTATTTT.

J is TRBJ2-5 and V is TRBV11-3; D is perhaps TRBD1 (6 bases). CDR1 and CDR2 (germline): SGHNT, YENEEA. The CDR3 length is 14 residues. V lost 0 bases and J 4 bases, leaving 9 bases between the germline ends. For the CDR3, the DNA is TGTGCCAGCAGCTTAGAACAGGGAATAGAGACCCAGTACTTC. Translation gives CASSLEQGIETQYF.

This clone was picked up a small number of times. The genes are TRBV28 and TRBJ2-3; 15 bases are shared with TRBD2. Germline trimming cut 5 bases from V and 5 bases from J; bases unmatched to any gene: 5. The CDR3 is made up of 16 amino acids. CDR1 and CDR2 (germline): MDHEN, SYDVKM. The CDR3 loop is CASSLRTSGGGDTQYF. The CDR3 DNA sequence: TGTGCCAGCAGTCTCCGGACTAGCGGGGGGGGAGATACGCAGTATTTT.

This clone was seen more than once but under ten times. The J gene is TRBJ2-7, the V gene TRBV7-2, with a possible D match to TRBD1 (6 bases). The CDR3 has 14 residues. Trimming took off 4 bases at V and 6 bases at J, with 16 bases between the two ends. Germline V gene sequence: CDR1 SGHTA, CDR2 FQGNSA. The CDR3 coding sequence is TGTGCCAGCAGCTACTCCTACAGGGAAAGCGAGCAGTACGTC. This codes for CASSYSYRESEQYV.

This clone was observed a handful of times. The rearrangement uses TRBV29-1 and TRBJ2-7; D gene uncertain. The CDR3 runs to 13 residues. Germline V lookup: CDR1 SQVTM, CDR2 ANQGSEA. Trimming took off 5 bases at V and 0 bases at J, with 11 bases between the two ends. The CDR3 sequence is CSVQIQVSYEQYF. CDR3 sequence (DNA): TGCAGCGTTCAGATCCAGGTCTCCTACGAGCAGTACTTC.

This sequence joins TRBV5-6 and TRBJ2-5, with D unresolved. V was trimmed by 4 bases and J by 5 bases, leaving 12 bases between them. Germline loops: CDR1 SGHDT, CDR2 YYEEEE. The CDR3 runs to 13 residues. CDR3 amino acids: CASSTTPKETQYF. CDR3 DNA: TGTGCCAGCAGCACGACTCCCAAGGAGACCCAGTACTTC.

This clone was seen only a few times. This chain joins TRBV25-1 and TRBJ2-3, with D perhaps matching TRBD1 (6 bases). Trimming shortened V by 3 bases and J by 3 bases, and 10 bases separated the two germline ends. The CDR3 covers 14 residues. CDR1 is MGHDK, CDR2 SYGVNS, per germline. CDR3 region: CASSDQGTTDTQYF. DNA of the CDR3: TGTGCCAGCAGTGATCAGGGGACGACAGATACGCAGTATTTT. The full variable domain, with the rest looked up from reference TRBV25-1 and TRBJ2-3, is EADIYQTPRYLVIGTGKKITLECSQTMGHDKMYWYQQDPGMELHLIHYSYGVNSTEKGDLSSESTVSRIRTEHFPLTLESARPSHTSQYLCASSDQGTTDTQYFGPGTRLTVL.

This clone has just a few counts. J is TRBJ1-2 and V is TRBV7-8, with a possible D match to TRBD1 (5 bases). Germline V gives CDR1 SGHVS, CDR2 FQNEAQ. The V end was cut by 5 bases, the J end by 0 bases, with 13 bases between. This CDR3 contains 15 residues. CDR3 in amino acids: CASSKGAVSNYGYTF. CDR3 bases: TGTGCCAGCAGCAAAGGGGCAGTTTCTAACTATGGCTACACCTTC.

This clone has a handful of counts. CDR3 loop: CASLGGSETQYF. CDR3 in DNA: TGTGCCAGCTTGGGGGGGTCCGAGACCCAGTACTTC. This chain links TRBV11-2 with TRBJ2-5; 7 bases align to TRBD2. There are 12 residues in the CDR3. Germline-derived CDR1 and CDR2 are SGHAT and FQNNGV. Trimming removed 8 bases from V and 5 bases from J; junction bases left unmatched: 5.

In this sample, this clone turned up a few times. V and J are TRBV19 and TRBJ1-5; 7 bases map to TRBD1. V dropped 7 bases and J dropped 7; count of bases not matched to a gene: 10. Germline V CDR1 and CDR2: LNHDA, SQIVND (reference sequence). The CDR3 length is 14 residues. The CDR3 protein is CASTPQTGTQPQHF. The DNA for the CDR3 is TGTGCCAGTACCCCACAGACAGGGACGCAGCCCCAGCATTTT.

The chain couples TRBV7-8 to TRBJ2-6, with D unclear. This CDR3 has 17 amino acids. From germline, CDR1 is SGHVS and CDR2 FQNEAQ. V was cut by 5 bases and J by 0 bases, with 14 bases left in between. The CDR3 nucleotides read TGTGCCAGCAGCATGACGACAAGGAACTCTGGGGCCAACGTCCTGACTTTC. It yields the protein CASSMTTRNSGANVLTF.

This clone has just a few counts. The rearrangement uses TRBV5-1 and TRBJ1-1; D possibly corresponds to TRBD1 (5 bases). V was clipped by 7 bases and J by 4 bases, with 11 bases between them. The CDR3 has 12 amino acids. Germline assignment: CDR1 SGHRS and CDR2 YFSETQ. CDR3 coding DNA: TGCGCCAGCCTGGGGGAGGGCACTGAAGCTTTCTTT. Its protein product is CASLGEGTEAFF.

This clone was counted a few times. This chain uses TRBV2 with TRBJ2-4, with TRBD1 identical over 7 bases. CDR3 length: 14 amino acids. Germline V gene sequence: CDR1 SNHLY, CDR2 FYNNEI. The ends lost 8 bases at V and 2 bases at J; junction bases unmatched: 6. The CDR3 sequence: CASCWTGSKNIQYF. CDR3 coding DNA: TGTGCCAGCTGTTGGACAGGCTCCAAAAACATTCAGTACTTC.

V usage is TRBV28 and J usage is TRBJ1-2, with D tentatively TRBD1 (6 bases). Between the trimmed V and J ends, which lost 2 bases and 8 bases, there was a span of 15 bases. Germline CDR1 and CDR2: MDHEN and SYDVKM. The CDR3 has 14 residues. The DNA for the CDR3 is TGTGCCAGCAGTTTAGTAGGGCAGGGGTGGGGCTACACCTTC. As protein: CASSLVGQGWGYTF.

This clone was counted between two and nine times. The chain joins TRBV4-3 to TRBJ2-7, with unresolved D. The CDR3 sequence is 14 residues long. Germline CDR1 reads LGHNA; CDR2 reads YSLEER. Trimming shortened V by 0 bases and J by 2 bases, and 8 bases separated the two germline ends. The CDR3 nucleotides read TGCGCCAGCAGCCAAGATTTAGACACCTACGAGCAGTACTTC. Translated: CASSQDLDTYEQYF.

This sequence joins TRBV12-5 and TRBJ1-2; weak D call: TRBD1 (5 bases). CDR3 size: 14 residues. Per the germline V gene, CDR1 is LGHNT and CDR2 is FRNRAP. The germline V and J ends were trimmed by 4 bases and 4 bases, with 13 bases remaining between them. CDR3 region: CASGSPGGTYGYTF. Written as DNA, the CDR3 is TGTGCTAGTGGTTCCCCGGGGGGGACCTATGGCTACACCTTC. The variable domain in full, with the rest retrieved from reference TRBV12-5 and TRBJ1-2, is DARVTQTPRHKVTEMGQEVTMRCQPILGHNTVFWYRQTMMQGLELLAYFRNRAPLDDSGMPKDRFSAEMPDATLATLKIQPSEPRDSAVYFCASGSPGGTYGYTFGSGTRLTVV.

This clone was observed a few times. This chain uses TRBV28 with TRBJ1-4, with TRBD1 matching over 8 bases. Trimming removed 3 bases from V and 10 bases from J; junction bases left unmatched: 7. The CDR3 has 14 amino acids. Per germline, CDR1 MDHEN and CDR2 SYDVKM. The CDR3 bases are TGTGCCAGCAGTTTGGGACAGGATCTTGGAAAACTGTTTTTT. Amino acids: CASSLGQDLGKLFF.

The sample holds a few counts of this clone. The chain employs TRBV9 and TRBJ2-5; no firm D call. Germline values: CDR1 SGDLS, CDR2 YYNGEE. This CDR3 region has 13 residues. V was shortened by 0 bases and J by 3 bases, with 6 bases between the two germline ends. The CDR3 DNA follows: TGTGCCAGCAGCGTAGGGGCCAAAGAGACCCAGTACTTC. Translating it yields CASSVGAKETQYF.

This clone was counted only a few times. The V call is TRBV7-9, the J call TRBJ1-4; 9 bases align to TRBD1. Germline trimming cut 6 bases from V and 8 bases from J; bases unmatched to any gene: 7. This CDR3 is built from 14 residues. CDR1 and CDR2 from the germline V gene are SEHNR and FQNEAQ (reference sequence). The CDR3 is CASRRQGGGEKLFF. The DNA for the CDR3 is TGTGCCAGCAGACGACAGGGGGGGGGAGAAAAACTGTTTTTT.

This clone occurred a few times. The gene calls are TRBV5-4 and TRBJ1-2; tentatively, D is TRBD1 (5 bases). The CDR3 runs to 15 residues. Per the germline V gene, CDR1 is SGHNT and CDR2 is YYREEE (reference sequence). Trimming left V 0 bases short and J 4 bases short, with 13 bases between. The CDR3 reads CASSLEAGTGYGYTF. CDR3 sequence (DNA): TGTGCCAGCAGCTTGGAGGCAGGGACTGGCTATGGCTACACCTTC. The full variable domain, rest sourced from reference TRBV5-4 and TRBJ1-2, is ETGVTQSPTHLIKTRGQQVTLRCSSQSGHNTVSWYQQALGQGPQFIFQYYREEENGRGNFPPRFSGLQFPNYSSELNVNALELDDSALYLCASSLEAGTGYGYTFGSGTRLTVV.

This clone was recorded a few times. V usage is TRBV7-3 and J usage is TRBJ2-2; the D gene is possibly TRBD1 (5 bases). CDR1 SGHTA and CDR2 FQGTGA come from the germline V gene. This CDR3 is 15 amino acids long. Trimming stripped 2 bases from V and 6 bases from J, with 13 bases between. DNA of the CDR3: TGTGCCAGCAGCTTAGAGCAGGGAAGGCCCGGGGAGCTGTTTTTT. As protein: CASSLEQGRPGELFF.

This clone has only a few counts. The rearrangement links TRBV2 to TRBJ1-4, with D possibly being TRBD1 (6 bases). The CDR3 is 14 amino acids. Germline assignment: CDR1 SNHLY and CDR2 FYNNEI. Trimming left V 8 bases short and J 4 bases short, with 14 bases between. The CDR3 loop is CASGPDSFNEKLFF. CDR3 coding DNA: TGTGCCAGCGGCCCGGACAGCTTTAATGAAAAACTGTTTTTT.

This clone came up a few times. This chain joins TRBV28 and TRBJ2-2; tentative D call: TRBD2 (6 bases). V was clipped by 7 bases and J by 1 base, with 10 bases between them. The germline gives CDR1 MDHEN, CDR2 SYDVKM. This CDR3 comprises 14 residues. CDR3 in amino acids: CASIEGGNTGELFF. CDR3 nucleotide sequence: TGTGCCAGCATCGAGGGAGGGAACACCGGGGAGCTGTTTTTT.